This T cell receptor beta chain was documented in a study of identical twins. There are 17 residues in the CDR3. The junction had 9 bases not matched to a gene; V was cut back by 3 bases and J by 4 bases. Germline CDR1 reads LGHNA; CDR2 reads YSLEER. This clonotype occurred many times. What it binds is unknown. Notes on the study in general: Modeled out-of-frame TCR alpha sharing in monozygotic twins fell below observed levels.

TCRdb re-analysed the 5' RACE reads in MiXCR, keeping a single row per CDR3 protein. The table has a few hundred thousand distinct CDR3 sequences, less than 20% seen once. Sequencing used naive T cells sorted from blood. The sequence came from a man over 45 in good health. The chain is built from TRBV4-3 and TRBJ2-1, with TRBD2 identical over 10 bases. DNA of the CDR3: TGCGCCAGCAGCCAGAGGCCGGGACTAGCGAGATACAATGAGCAGTTCTTC. This codes for CASSQRPGLARYNEQFF.